This T cell receptor (beta chain) was retrieved from a study of blood T cell repertoires in COVID-19. Study details: Specimens from acute and convalescent COVID-19 originated in the United States, Italy and Spain. From T cells, B-cell-depleted T cells, or PBMCs came the material, which was cDNA or gDNA.

In the original processing: Estimates of nucleated cell counts were drawn from the amplification of reference gene primers. The protocol was immunoSEQ multiplex PCR, while the TCRdb copy is restricted to in-frame clones and leaves out a portion. V, J and clone size were drawn from that table, and D and trimming were deduced from the DNA. The table includes fewer than 200,000 clones, 82% detected once. Notes on this clone: The sample contains more than one DNA sequence encoding this CDR3.

The TCR was taken from a woman older than 75 with acute or convalescent COVID-19. Sequences were obtained from peripheral blood.

The CDR3 here is CASSSEIANTGELFF. CDR3 sequence (DNA): TGTGCCAGCAGCTCCGAGATCGCGAACACCGGGGAGCTGTTTTTT. The chain recombines TRBV5-4 with TRBJ2-2; D unclear. In germline, CDR1 is SGHNT, CDR2 YYREEE (reference sequence). The CDR3 is 15 amino acids. Trimming left V 3 bases short and J 0 bases short, with 9 bases between.